The count of the clone carrying this T cell receptor beta chain is one. MiXCR, run by TCRdb on the RT-PCR reads, gives a single entry per CDR3 protein. The data show almost 700,000 distinct CDR3 sequences, 14% seen once. The CDR3 contains 17 residues. The V end lost 3 bases, the J end lost 8 bases, and 23 bases lay between the germline ends. The germline V gene has CDR1 MDHEN and CDR2 SYDVKM. The receptor comes from a female donor in good health, serving as a healthy control. The chain recombines TRBV28 with TRBJ2-1; D is unresolved. The sample was memory CD4+ T cells from blood. The CDR3 DNA reads as TGTGCCAGCAGTTTTGGGCCCCGGGCAGCCCAGCGCGATGAGCAGTTCTTC. Residues: CASSFGPRAAQRDEQFF.